Listed below are T cell receptor beta chains from one sample, sequenced in a study of molecular identifiers for immune sequencing clone quantification. TCRdb analysed the PCR reads with MiXCR anew, one entry per CDR3 protein. This table has about 640,000 distinct CDR3 sequences, 15% to 20% appearing once. Sequencing was performed on naive CD8+ T cells from blood, with Jurkat cell RNA spiked in. The source is a human donor in good health. Some libraries in this study had Jurkat cell RNA spiked in. CDR3s include the opening cysteine and the closing phenylalanine or tryptophan. D genes are given only for firm matches. Part of the rows lack a size; the others show once, few, many or a class for expanded clones.

CDR3 protein,CDR3 DNA,V gene,J gene,clone size,D gene
CASSSYGNEQFF,TGTGCCAGCAGCTCGTACGGAAATGAGCAGTTCTTC,TRBV5-6,TRBJ2-1,few,-
CASSQEFADIGTYGYTF,TGCGCCAGCAGCCAAGAGTTTGCGGACATTGGGACCTATGGCTACACCTTC,TRBV4-3,TRBJ1-2,-,-
CASSVARAREQYF,TGTGCCAGCAGTGTTGCCAGGGCTCGCGAGCAGTACTTC,TRBV2,TRBJ2-7,few,-
CASSYIWALPLDTEAFF,TGTGCCAGCAGTTACATCTGGGCCCTGCCTCTGGACACTGAAGCTTTCTTT,TRBV6-2/TRBV6-3,TRBJ1-1,many,-
CSAPPGPGLPNNEQFF,TGCAGTGCTCCGCCCGGTCCAGGACTACCCAACAATGAGCAGTTCTTC,TRBV20-1,TRBJ2-1,-,-
CASTTGGFYGYTF,TGTGCCAGTACCACAGGAGGGTTCTATGGCTACACCTTC,TRBV6-1,TRBJ1-2,-,-
CASSQERTRSYNEQSF,TGCGCCAGCAGCCAAGAGAGGACTAGGAGCTACAATGAGCAGTCCTTC,TRBV4-3,TRBJ2-1,-,TRBD2
CASSKGGTVNIQYF,TGTGCCAGCAGCAAAGGGGGGACAGTAAACATTCAGTACTTC,TRBV12-3/TRBV12-4,TRBJ2-4,many,-
CSVEEPTSGRYEQYF,TGCAGCGTTGAAGAGCCGACTAGCGGGAGATACGAGCAGTACTTC,TRBV29-1,TRBJ2-7,many,TRBD2
CASSPPRWTDNYGYTF,TGTGCCAGCAGTCCCCCCCGCTGGACAGACAACTATGGCTACACCTTC,TRBV6-5,TRBJ1-2,many,-
CASSGGQGASSYNSPLHF,TGTGCCAGCAGCGGGGGACAGGGGGCGAGCTCCTATAATTCACCCCTCCACTTT,TRBV5-4,TRBJ1-6,-,TRBD1
CASSLVGGGTTDTQYF,TGTGCCAGCAGCTTAGTTGGCGGGGGAACCACAGATACGCAGTATTTT,TRBV5-5,TRBJ2-3,-,TRBD2
CASSQDGPGDTQYF,TGTGCCAGCAGCCAAGACGGGCCAGGGGATACGCAGTATTTT,TRBV14,TRBJ2-3,many,-
CATALRQGYEQYF,TGTGCCACCGCCCTTCGACAGGGCTACGAGCAGTACTTC,TRBV19,TRBJ2-7,many,TRBD1
CASSREWGLADYEQYF,TGTGCCAGCAGTAGGGAATGGGGACTAGCGGATTACGAGCAGTACTTC,TRBV28,TRBJ2-7,-,TRBD2
CASSLAGSGTGELFF,TGTGCCAGCAGCTTAGCAGGGAGCGGCACCGGGGAGCTGTTTTTT,TRBV7-8,TRBJ2-2,few,-
CASSTQITGLYYNEQFF,TGTGCCAGTAGTACACAAATAACGGGACTTTATTACAATGAGCAGTTCTTC,TRBV19,TRBJ2-1,few,-
CASSSPVSETQYF,TGTGCCAGCAGTTCCCCAGTCTCGGAGACCCAGTACTTC,TRBV12-3/TRBV12-4,TRBJ2-5,many,-
CATSPQGSPLPEQFF,TGTGCCACCAGTCCACAGGGATCCCCCCTACCGGAGCAGTTCTTC,TRBV10-3,TRBJ2-1,-,-
CSVVQGLAFF,TGCAGCGTTGTTCAGGGGTTGGCTTTCTTT,TRBV29-1,TRBJ1-1,many,-
CASREGTVYQPQHF,TGTGCCAGCCGTGAAGGGACAGTCTATCAGCCCCAGCATTTT,TRBV19,TRBJ1-5,few,TRBD1
CANSLAISVYTQYF,TGTGCCAACAGCTTGGCTATTTCGGTTTACACGCAGTATTTT,TRBV5-3,TRBJ2-3,-,-
CASSVSGTDGDTQYF,TGTGCCAGCAGCGTATCCGGGACCGATGGAGATACGCAGTATTTT,TRBV9,TRBJ2-3,few,-
CSAREWQGWETQYF,TGCAGTGCTAGAGAGTGGCAAGGGTGGGAGACCCAGTACTTC,TRBV20-1,TRBJ2-5,-,-